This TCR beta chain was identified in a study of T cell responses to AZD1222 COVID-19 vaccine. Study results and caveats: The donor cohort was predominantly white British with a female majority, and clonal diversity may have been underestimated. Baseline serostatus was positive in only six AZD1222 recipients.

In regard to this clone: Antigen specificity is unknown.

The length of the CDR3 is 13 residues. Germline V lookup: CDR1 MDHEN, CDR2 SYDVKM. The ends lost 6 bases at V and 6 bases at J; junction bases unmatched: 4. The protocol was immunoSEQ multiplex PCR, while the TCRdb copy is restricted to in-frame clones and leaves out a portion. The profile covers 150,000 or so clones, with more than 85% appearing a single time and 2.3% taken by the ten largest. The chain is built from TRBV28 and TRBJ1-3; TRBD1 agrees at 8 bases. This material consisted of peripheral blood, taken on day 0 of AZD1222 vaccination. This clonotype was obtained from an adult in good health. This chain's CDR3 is CASRETGENTIYF. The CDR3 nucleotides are TGTGCCAGCAGGGAGACAGGGGAAAACACCATATATTTT.